This T cell receptor (beta chain) was captured in a study of CD8+ T cells in alopecia areata. Deletions cut 1 base from V and 9 bases from J, with 7 bases between. CDR1 and CDR2 (germline): SEHNR, FQNEAQ (reference sequence). CDR3 length equals 12 residues. Extracted RNA was reverse transcribed, and the resulting cDNA served as sequencing template. The repertoire was sequenced with immunoSEQ multiplex PCR; TCRdb's copy has only in-frame clones and lacks some. The top ten hold around 5.7% of the sample, which has fewer than 90,000 clones, 51% seen once. This TCR was sampled from a human donor with alopecia areata. The sequenced material came from NKG2D-high CD8+ T cells sorted from blood. The rearrangement links TRBV7-9 to TRBJ2-1; the D is unclear. As DNA, the CDR3 is TGTGCCAGCAGCTTAGGAGCCGGTGAGCAGTTCTTC. It encodes CASSLGAGEQFF.